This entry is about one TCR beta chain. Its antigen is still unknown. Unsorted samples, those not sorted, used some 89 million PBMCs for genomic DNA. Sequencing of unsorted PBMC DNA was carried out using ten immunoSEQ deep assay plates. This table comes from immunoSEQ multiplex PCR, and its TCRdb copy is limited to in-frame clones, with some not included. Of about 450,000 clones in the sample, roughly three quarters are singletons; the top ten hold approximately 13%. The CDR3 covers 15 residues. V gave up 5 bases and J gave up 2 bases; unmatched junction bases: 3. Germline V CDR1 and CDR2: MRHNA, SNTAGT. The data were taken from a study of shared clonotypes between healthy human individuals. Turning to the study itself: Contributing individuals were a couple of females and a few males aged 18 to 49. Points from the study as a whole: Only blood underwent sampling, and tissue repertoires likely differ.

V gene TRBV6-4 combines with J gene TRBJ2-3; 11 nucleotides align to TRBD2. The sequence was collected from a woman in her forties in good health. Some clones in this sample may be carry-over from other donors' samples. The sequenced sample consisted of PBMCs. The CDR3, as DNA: TGTGCCAGCAGTATTAGCGGGGGGGCCACAGATACGCAGTATTTT. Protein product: CASSISGGATDTQYF.